Listed below are T cell receptor beta chains from one sample, sequenced in a study of T cells in Graves' hyperthyroidism and ophthalmopathy. TCRdb used MiXCR to reprocess the multiplex PCR reads, holding one entry per CDR3 protein. The sample records 400,000 to 500,000 distinct CDR3 sequences, roughly 14% being singletons. The material sequenced was blood. These TCRs come from a man younger than 35 with Graves' ophthalmopathy. Both conserved end residues are part of each CDR3. A D gene is named only where the DNA matches it firmly. Clone size is stated in some rows and not others, as once, few, many or a class when expanded.

v_call	clone_size	j_call	d_call	cdr3_aa	cdr3_nt
TRBV6-1	many	TRBJ2-7	TRBD1	CASRPTGGASYEQYF	TGTGCCAGCAGACCTACAGGGGGCGCTTCCTACGAGCAGTACTTC
TRBV14	many	TRBJ2-2	TRBD1	CASSPVAGGTGELFF	TGTGCCAGCAGCCCTGTGGCAGGGGGCACCGGGGAGCTGTTTTTT
TRBV5-8	-	TRBJ2-5	-	CASSLALGGTSTETQYF	TGTGCCAGCAGCTTGGCCCTGGGGGGAACTAGCACAGAGACCCAGTACTTC
TRBV7-6	-	TRBJ2-5	TRBD2	CASSLAARAVIGGSGETQYF	TGTGCCAGCAGCTTAGCTGCAAGGGCCGTTATTGGCGGGAGCGGAGAGACCCAGTACTTC
TRBV27	few	TRBJ2-7	-	CASSELIAEGHYEQYF	TGTGCCAGCAGCGAACTGATAGCGGAGGGCCACTACGAGCAGTACTTC
TRBV5-4	few	TRBJ1-2	-	CASSLVINYGYTF	TGTGCCAGCAGCTTGGTAATTAACTATGGCTACACCTTC
TRBV13	many	TRBJ2-7	TRBD1	CASSQGQGEQYF	TGTGCCAGCAGCCAGGGACAGGGCGAGCAGTACTTC
TRBV20-1	-	TRBJ1-2	TRBD1	CSARGIQGAQANYGYTF	TGCAGTGCTAGGGGGATACAGGGGGCGCAGGCTAACTATGGCTACACCTTC
TRBV6-1	many	TRBJ2-2	TRBD2	CASSHSAGGFANTGELFF	TGTGCCAGCTCCCACTCAGCGGGAGGGTTCGCGAACACCGGGGAGCTGTTTTTT
TRBV7-8	-	TRBJ2-7	-	CASSRRAGLGSKGHSYEQYF	TGTGCCAGCAGCCGCAGGGCCGGACTCGGCAGCAAGGGCCACTCCTACGAGCAGTACTTC
TRBV27	-	TRBJ1-5	-	CASSLSSGAGNQPQHF	TGTGCCAGCAGTTTATCGTCCGGGGCTGGCAATCAGCCCCAGCATTTT
TRBV27	many	TRBJ2-7	-	CASSWDASGWNEQYF	TGTGCCAGCAGTTGGGACGCCTCGGGCTGGAACGAGCAGTACTTC
TRBV7-2	many	TRBJ2-1	-	CASSFGPGGEQFF	TGTGCCAGCAGCTTCGGACCAGGAGGTGAGCAGTTCTTC
TRBV11-3	many	TRBJ2-5	-	CASSLEAQETQYF	TGTGCCAGCAGCTTAGAGGCCCAAGAGACCCAGTACTTC
TRBV25-1	many	TRBJ2-3	-	CASSSGIATSDTQYF	TGTGCCAGCAGTTCCGGGATCGCTACCTCAGATACGCAGTATTTT
TRBV2	many	TRBJ2-3	-	CASSDYISTDTQYF	TGTGCCAGCAGCGATTATATTAGCACAGATACGCAGTATTTT
TRBV15	many	TRBJ2-5	-	CATSRDGEQNQETQYF	TGTGCCACCAGCAGAGACGGTGAACAGAACCAAGAGACCCAGTACTTC
TRBV27	many	TRBJ2-3	-	CASSLGQKAFKYF	TGTGCCAGCAGTTTAGGGCAGAAGGCCTTCAAGTATTTT
TRBV15	many	TRBJ2-5	-	CATSPNGESRETQYF	TGTGCCACCAGCCCGAACGGCGAGTCAAGGGAGACCCAGTACTTC
TRBV7-9	many	TRBJ2-1	-	CASSPPGPPGSLEQFF	TGTGCCAGCAGCCCTCCGGGACCCCCCGGGAGTCTTGAGCAGTTCTTC
TRBV5-1	many	TRBJ1-1	TRBD1	CASSVGQTNTEAFF	TGCGCCAGCAGCGTGGGACAGACGAACACTGAAGCTTTCTTT
TRBV12-5	-	TRBJ2-4	-	CASGLGGAKNIQYF	TGTGCTAGTGGTTTGGGAGGGGCCAAAAACATTCAGTACTTC
TRBV19	few	TRBJ2-1	-	CASSILGEFNEQFF	TGTGCCAGTAGTATATTGGGGGAATTCAATGAGCAGTTCTTC
TRBV15	-	TRBJ1-3	-	CATSRDHLNTIYF	TGTGCCACCAGCAGAGATCATTTGAACACCATATATTTT
TRBV20-1	few	TRBJ1-5	-	CSAREGLSWPQHF	TGCAGTGCTAGAGAGGGTCTTTCATGGCCCCAGCATTTT
TRBV20-1	-	TRBJ1-2	TRBD1	CSATDTGGRGYTF	TGCAGTGCCACGGATACAGGGGGCAGGGGCTACACCTTC
TRBV2	many	TRBJ2-7	-	CASSEGSISHEQYF	TGTGCCAGCAGTGAAGGTTCTATTTCCCACGAGCAGTACTTC
TRBV5-4	-	TRBJ1-6	TRBD1	CASSLQGNNSPLHF	TGTGCCAGCAGCTTACAGGGGAATAATTCACCCCTCCACTTT
TRBV20-1	few	TRBJ1-2	-	CSARPSRDGERGYTF	TGCAGTGCTAGACCCTCCCGGGACGGTGAGAGGGGCTACACCTTC
TRBV27	many	TRBJ2-7	-	CASSVRGGAYEQYF	TGTGCCAGCAGTGTCAGGGGGGGAGCCTACGAGCAGTACTTC
TRBV11-2	many	TRBJ1-1	TRBD1	CASSSGVPRGENTEAFF	TGTGCCAGCAGCAGTGGGGTCCCCAGGGGGGAGAACACTGAAGCTTTCTTT
TRBV6-1	many	TRBJ2-1	TRBD1	CASSRNRQGNEQFF	TGTGCCAGCAGCCGCAACCGACAGGGAAATGAGCAGTTCTTC
TRBV28	-	TRBJ2-7	-	CASKVIGSSYEQYF	TGTGCCAGCAAAGTTATAGGGAGCTCCTACGAGCAGTACTTC
TRBV5-1	few	TRBJ1-2	-	CASSLAGQNYGYTF	TGCGCCAGCAGCTTGGCGGGCCAGAACTATGGCTACACCTTC
TRBV20-1	many	TRBJ1-1	-	CSARDPRAERTEAFF	TGCAGTGCTAGAGATCCCAGGGCAGAACGAACTGAAGCTTTCTTT
TRBV12-3/TRBV12-4	many	TRBJ2-1	-	CASSSVRTAYGEQFF	TGTGCCAGCAGTTCGGTTCGAACAGCCTACGGGGAGCAGTTCTTC
TRBV6-1	many	TRBJ2-7	TRBD2	CASKPAGGDEQYF	TGTGCCAGCAAACCAGCGGGAGGAGACGAGCAGTACTTC
TRBV12-3/TRBV12-4	many	TRBJ1-4	-	CASSWRGTTLRSEKLFF	TGTGCCAGCAGCTGGAGGGGCACGACGTTAAGGTCTGAAAAACTGTTTTTT
TRBV19	-	TRBJ2-7	-	CASSGTVTYEQYF	TGTGCCAGTTCCGGGACGGTGACCTACGAGCAGTACTTC
TRBV7-2	many	TRBJ2-5	TRBD2	CASSRQRGGPETQYF	TGTGCCAGCAGCAGGCAGCGGGGGGGCCCTGAGACCCAGTACTTC
TRBV6-1	few	TRBJ2-1	TRBD2	CASSRPGLAGGGEQFF	TGTGCCAGCAGCAGGCCGGGACTAGCGGGTGGGGGTGAGCAGTTCTTC
TRBV6-5	-	TRBJ2-3	-	CASSYPKGVFTDTQYF	TGTGCCAGCAGTTACCCGAAGGGTGTATTCACAGATACGCAGTATTTT
TRBV27	-	TRBJ1-3	-	CASSPHSGNTIYF	TGTGCCAGCAGTCCACATTCCGGAAACACCATATATTTT